This T cell receptor beta chain appears in the sequencing data of a study of blood T cell repertoires in COVID-19. About the research overall: T cells, B-cell-depleted T cells, or PBMCs provided the cDNA or gDNA that served as material.

Participants came from 20 to 25 US areas, aged roughly 18 to 89 years. Donors were grouped by their self-reported clinical history. Original data processing: Cell counts per sample came from amplifying reference gene primers. Method: immunoSEQ multiplex PCR; TCRdb's copy keeps in-frame clones and lacks some. That table supplies the V and J calls and clone size; D and trimming were determined from the DNA. The table has about 210,000 clones, around 90% seen once; the top ten hold under 13%. Sequenced: PBMCs or T cells enriched from blood (not recorded which). This receptor was taken from a man aged 18 to 30 with acute COVID-19.

CDR3 amino acids: CASSQESLGLASGANVLTF. As DNA, the CDR3 is TGCGCCAGCAGCCAAGAATCACTAGGACTAGCGTCTGGGGCCAACGTCCTGACTTTC. This chain connects TRBV4-1 to TRBJ2-6; 9 bases agree with TRBD2. Germline assignment: CDR1 MGHRA and CDR2 YSYEKL. V was pared by 0 bases and J by 1 base, with 7 bases of the junction left unmatched. The CDR3 totals 19 residues.